The clone carrying this T cell receptor beta chain has ten or more counts. Its antigen is undetermined. This record belongs to a study of naive and memory T cell subsets. An equimolar mix of two oligonucleotides served as the beta constant-region primer for TRBC1 and TRBC2. The ligated cDNA underwent four PCR rounds using SP2 and nested alpha and beta constant-region primers. TCRdb re-called the UMI-ligation and nested PCR reads with MiXCR, one entry per CDR3 protein. The sample carries around 93,000 distinct CDR3 sequences, roughly 10% recorded once. Cells stained for CD3, CD4, CD8, CD45RA, CD27 and viability were sorted into four CD45RA/CD27 subsets. The CDR3 runs to 19 residues. J was trimmed by 6 bases and V by 0 bases; bases with no gene match: 9. Germline V gene data show CDR1 as SGHRS and CDR2 as YFSETQ. General study results and limits: Possibly reflecting memory cells re-expressing CD45RA, a few larger clonotypes occurred in naive repertoires, especially CD8.

The sequencing sample was made of naive CD4+ T cells from blood. V is TRBV5-1 and J is TRBJ2-1; TRBD2 matches 16 bases. The receptor's source is a human donor in good health. CDR3 residues: CASSLAGTSGRAVGNEQFF. The CDR3 region has the DNA TGCGCCAGCAGCTTGGCCGGGACTAGCGGGAGGGCCGTCGGCAATGAGCAGTTCTTC. Full variable domain (missing parts from reference TRBV5-1 and TRBJ2-1): KAGVTQTPRYLIKTRGQQVTLSCSPISGHRSVSWYQQTPGQGLQFLFEYFSETQRNKGNFPGRFSGRQFSNSRSEMNVSTLELGDSALYLCASSLAGTSGRAVGNEQFFGPGTRLTVL.